Presented here are 7 T cell receptor beta chains from one specimen sequenced in a study of T cell responses to AZD1222 COVID-19 vaccine. Produced via immunoSEQ multiplex PCR; TCRdb's table is partial and in-frame only. Of 90,000 to 110,000 clones listed, 87% are singletons. The sample here was peripheral blood, taken on day 0 of AZD1222 vaccination. The origin of the receptors is an adult in good health.

This chain connects TRBV27 to TRBJ1-6; 9 bases are shared with TRBD1. The CDR3 is 15 residues long. The V gene end was trimmed by 5 bases and the J gene end by 10 bases; junction bases not matched to a gene: 9. CDR1 is MNHEY and CDR2 is SMNVEV in the germline V gene (reference sequence). The CDR3 here is CASSLNPGQGSPLHF. The CDR3 DNA reads as TGTGCCAGCAGTCTCAACCCGGGACAGGGCTCACCCCTCCACTTT.

This rearrangement joins TRBV28 to TRBJ2-3; the D gene is possibly TRBD2 (5 bases). Germline CDR1 is MDHEN and CDR2 is SYDVKM. Between the trimmed V and J ends, which lost 6 bases and 6 bases, there was a span of 13 bases. The CDR3 is 13 amino acids. The CDR3 DNA is TGTGCCAGCAGCGACGGGGTAAGGGATACGCAGTATTTT. The encoded protein is CASSDGVRDTQYF. The whole variable domain, filled in from reference TRBV28 and TRBJ2-3, reads DVKVTQSSRYLVKRTGEKVFLECVQDMDHENMFWYRQDPGLGLRLIYFSYDVKMKEKGDIPEGYSVSREKKERFSLILESASTNQTSMYLCASSDGVRDTQYFGPGTRLTVL.

In this sample, this clone turned up once. This sequence joins TRBV19 and TRBJ1-5; tentative D call: TRBD1 (5 bases). CDR1 and CDR2 (germline): LNHDA, SQIVND (reference sequence). The V gene lost 1 base and the J gene lost 1 base, with 8 bases spanning the gap. The CDR3 is 15 residues long. The DNA for the CDR3 is TGTGCCAGTAGTATAGTGGGGGGGAGCAATCAGCCCCAGCATTTT. Translating it yields CASSIVGGSNQPQHF.

This clone was recorded a few times. The genes are TRBV4-1 and TRBJ2-3; TRBD1 aligns across 10 bases. V gave up 4 bases and J gave up 5 bases; unmatched junction bases: 12. The germline V gene has CDR1 MGHRA and CDR2 YSYEKL. The CDR3 runs to 17 residues. CDR3 residues: CASSPHRGTGAKDTQYF. Here the CDR3 DNA reads TGCGCCAGCAGCCCCCACAGGGGGACAGGGGCGAAAGATACGCAGTATTTT.

Notes on this clone: The germline gene is not matched at one end of the junction; a read error may be the cause. The same CDR3 can be traced to other DNA sequences in this sample. The chain is built from TRBV6-5 and TRBJ2-7; maybe TRBD2 (5 bases). The CDR3 is 15 amino acids. Per the germline V gene, CDR1 is MNHEY and CDR2 is SVGAGI. The CDR3 sequence is CASSYSLDSAYEQYF. DNA of the CDR3: TGTGCTAGCAGTTACTCGTTGGACTCAGCCTACGAGCAGTACTTC.

The V call is TRBV5-1, the J call TRBJ2-1, with a tentative D call TRBD2 (5 bases). CDR3 length: 14 amino acids. Germline CDR1 and CDR2: SGHRS and YFSETQ. V was pared by 3 bases and J by 1 base, with 8 bases between. In nucleotides, the CDR3 is TGCGCCAGCAGCTCCGGGGATTCCTACAATGAGCAGTTCTTC. Translation: CASSSGDSYNEQFF. The full variable domain, rest sourced from reference TRBV5-1 and TRBJ2-1, is KAGVTQTPRYLIKTRGQQVTLSCSPISGHRSVSWYQQTPGQGLQFLFEYFSETQRNKGNFPGRFSGRQFSNSRSEMNVSTLELGDSALYLCASSSGDSYNEQFFGPGTRLTVL.

The V call is TRBV13, the J call TRBJ1-1, with D maybe TRBD1 (6 bases). CDR1 PRHDT and CDR2 FYEKMQ come from the germline V gene (reference sequence). The V gene lost 5 bases and the J gene lost 6 bases, with 19 bases spanning the gap. CDR3 length: 15 residues. CDR3: CASSQGRGVGAEAFF. CDR3 coding DNA: TGTGCCAGCAGCCAGGGGAGGGGCGTGGGGGCTGAAGCTTTCTTT.